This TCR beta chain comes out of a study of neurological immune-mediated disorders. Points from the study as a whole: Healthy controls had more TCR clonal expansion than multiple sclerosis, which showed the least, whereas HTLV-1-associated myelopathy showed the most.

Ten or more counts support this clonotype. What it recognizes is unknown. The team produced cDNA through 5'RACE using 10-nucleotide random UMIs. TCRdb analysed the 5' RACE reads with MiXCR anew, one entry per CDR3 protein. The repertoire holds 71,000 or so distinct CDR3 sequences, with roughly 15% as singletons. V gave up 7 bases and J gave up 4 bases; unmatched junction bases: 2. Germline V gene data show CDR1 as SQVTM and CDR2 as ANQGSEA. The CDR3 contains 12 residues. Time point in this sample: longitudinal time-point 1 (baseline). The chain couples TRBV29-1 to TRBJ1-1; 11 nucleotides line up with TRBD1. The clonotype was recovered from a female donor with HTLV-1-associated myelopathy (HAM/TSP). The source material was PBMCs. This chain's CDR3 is CSGGTGGTEAFF. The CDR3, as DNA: TGCAGCGGCGGGACAGGGGGCACTGAAGCTTTCTTT.